Listed here are 11 T cell receptor beta chains from one sample, sequenced in a study of long-term antiretroviral therapy in people with HIV. Version v3.0 of the immunoSEQ assay ran at survey level. This table comes from immunoSEQ multiplex PCR, and its TCRdb copy is limited to in-frame clones, with some not included. The repertoire holds about 28,000 clones, with about 83% as singletons. This material consisted of unsorted PBMCs, taken 0.4 years after starting antiretroviral therapy. Receptor source: a man aged 18 to 30 with HIV.

The count of this clone is one. V gene TRBV10-3 combines with J gene TRBJ2-1; 9 bases match TRBD2. The J segment lost 8 bases and the V segment lost 7 bases, leaving 6 bases of the junction unmatched. Germline CDR1 and CDR2: ENHRY and SYGVKD. The CDR3 contains 13 residues. CDR3 DNA sequence: TGTGCCATCACCTCAGTAGCGGGAGATGAGCAGTTCTTC. It codes for CAITSVAGDEQFF.

The chain uses TRBV2 and TRBJ1-2; tentative D call: TRBD1 (5 bases). V lost 3 bases and J lost 2, with 13 bases in between. Per germline, CDR1 SNHLY and CDR2 FYNNEI. The CDR3 length is 15 residues. The CDR3 DNA sequence: TGTGCCAGCAGTGAGTGGCAGGGCCCCAACTATGGCTACACCTTC. It is translated as CASSEWQGPNYGYTF.

This clone appeared a single time. The rearrangement uses TRBV15 and TRBJ1-5; possibly TRBD1 for D (5 bases). Germline CDR1 LNHNV, CDR2 YYDKDF (reference sequence). V was trimmed by 1 base and J by 7 bases, leaving 11 bases between them. The CDR3 contains 14 residues. The CDR3 coding sequence is TGTGCCACCAGCAGAGGGGGGGAGAGCCAGCCCCAGCATTTT. Translated: CATSRGGESQPQHF.

This chain links TRBV20-1 with TRBJ2-3; TRBD2 matches at 8 bases. The J segment lost 14 bases and the V segment lost 1 base, leaving 5 bases of the junction unmatched. The CDR3 consists of 11 residues. Germline V gene lookup returns CDR1 DFQATT and CDR2 SNEGSKA (reference sequence). The CDR3 nucleotides read TGCAGTGCTAGAGTAGGGACTAGACGGTATTTT. Amino acids: CSARVGTRRYF.

V is TRBV5-4 and J is TRBJ1-1; D possibly corresponds to TRBD1 (6 bases). CDR1 and CDR2 (germline): SGHNT, YYREEE (reference sequence). This CDR3 is 16 amino acids long. Trimming pared 0 bases from V and 7 bases from J, leaving 19 bases between. The CDR3 spells CASSLEAGGPLDEAFF. In nucleotides, the CDR3 is TGTGCCAGCAGCTTGGAGGCCGGGGGCCCGCTTGATGAAGCTTTCTTT.

The genes are TRBV4-2 and TRBJ2-5, with TRBD2 matching 10 bases. The CDR3 runs to 16 residues. Germline V gene data show CDR1 as LGHNA and CDR2 as YNFKEQ. The V gene end was trimmed by 4 bases and the J gene end by 5 bases; junction bases not matched to a gene: 10. This chain's CDR3 is CASSPSGGMEGETQYF. As DNA, the CDR3 is TGTGCCAGCAGCCCTAGCGGGGGCATGGAGGGGGAGACCCAGTACTTC.

J is TRBJ1-1 and V is TRBV4-1; tentatively, D is TRBD1 (5 bases). This CDR3 contains 16 residues. Trimming shortened V by 0 bases and J by 5 bases, and 16 bases separated the two germline ends. The germline V gene encodes CDR1 MGHRA and CDR2 YSYEKL. The DNA for the CDR3 is TGCGCCAGCAGCCAAGATAAGGGAGGGGCTTGGACTGAAGCTTTCTTT. Translation gives CASSQDKGGAWTEAFF.

This rearrangement joins TRBV28 to TRBJ2-7; 8 bases align to TRBD2. V trimming: 3 bases; J trimming: 0 bases; junction bases outside the gene matches: 1. Germline V gene data show CDR1 as MDHEN and CDR2 as SYDVKM. CDR3 length: 14 residues. In nucleotides, the CDR3 is TGTGCCAGCAGTTTCGGGAGGGGCTCCTACGAGCAGTACTTC. Residues: CASSFGRGSYEQYF.

CDR3 bases: TGTGCCAGTAGCCACCTCTCCCTAGCAGCAGATACGCAGTATTTT. Its protein product is CASSHLSLAADTQYF. The J gene is TRBJ2-3, the V gene TRBV19; possible D gene TRBD2, 5 bases. Germline V CDR1 and CDR2: LNHDA, SQIVND (reference sequence). This CDR3 has 15 amino acids. Trimming left V 6 bases short and J 4 bases short, with 17 bases between. The variable domain in full, completed from reference TRBV19 and TRBJ2-3, reads DGGITQSPKYLFRKEGQNVTLSCEQNLNHDAMYWYRQDPGQGLRLIYYSQIVNDFQKGDIAEGYSVSREKKESFPLTVTSAQKNPTAFYLCASSHLSLAADTQYFGPGTRLTVL.

The rearrangement links TRBV9 to TRBJ2-2, with a tentative D call TRBD1 (5 bases). Germline V lookup: CDR1 SGDLS, CDR2 YYNGEE. Between the trimmed V and J ends, which lost 4 bases and 8 bases, there was a span of 30 bases. This CDR3 has 19 amino acids. The CDR3 region is CASSFPRLGVRRTPGELFF. DNA for the CDR3: TGTGCCAGCAGCTTTCCCCGCTTAGGGGTCAGGCGAACACCGGGGGAGCTGTTTTTT.

The gene calls are TRBV10-2 and TRBJ2-7; maybe TRBD1 (5 bases). Germline V gives CDR1 WSHSY, CDR2 SAAADI. Trimming shortened V by 8 bases and J by 4 bases, and 18 bases separated the two germline ends. The CDR3 runs to 14 residues. CDR3 in DNA: TGCGCCAGCGGGCCGAGTGGGGCTGGTTACGAGCAGTACTTC. Residues: CASGPSGAGYEQYF.